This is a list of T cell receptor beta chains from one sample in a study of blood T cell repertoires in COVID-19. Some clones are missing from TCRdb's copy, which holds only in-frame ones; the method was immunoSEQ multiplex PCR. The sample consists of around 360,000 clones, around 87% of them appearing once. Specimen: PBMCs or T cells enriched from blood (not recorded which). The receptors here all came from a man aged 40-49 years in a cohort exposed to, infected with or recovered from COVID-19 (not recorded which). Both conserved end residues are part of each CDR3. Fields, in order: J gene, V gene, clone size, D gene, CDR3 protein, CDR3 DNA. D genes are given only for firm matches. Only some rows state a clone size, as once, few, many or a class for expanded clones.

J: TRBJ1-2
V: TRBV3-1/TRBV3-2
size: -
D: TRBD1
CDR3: CASSLDRDSGGYTF
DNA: TGTGCCAGCAGCCTGGACAGGGATTCCGGTGGCTACACCTTC

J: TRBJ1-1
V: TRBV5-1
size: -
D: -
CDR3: CASSLFWSKSDTEAFF
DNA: TGCGCCAGCAGCTTGTTTTGGAGTAAATCGGACACTGAAGCTTTCTTT

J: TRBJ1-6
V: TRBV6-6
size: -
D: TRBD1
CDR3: CASSPPGQGTWSYNSPLHF
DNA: TGTGCCAGCAGTCCTCCGGGACAGGGAACATGGAGTTATAATTCACCCCTCCACTTT

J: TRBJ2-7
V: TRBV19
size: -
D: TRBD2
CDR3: CASRGGSGSYEQYF
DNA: TGTGCCAGTAGGGGGGGTAGCGGGAGCTACGAGCAGTACTTC

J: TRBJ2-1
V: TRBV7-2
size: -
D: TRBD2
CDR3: CASSPGRRLAGAYNEQFF
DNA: TGTGCCAGCAGCCCTGGACGTCGGCTAGCGGGAGCCTACAATGAGCAGTTCTTC

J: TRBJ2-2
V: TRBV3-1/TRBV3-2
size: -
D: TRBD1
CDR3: CASKRETGAGTGELFF
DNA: TGTGCCAGCAAAAGAGAAACAGGGGCGGGCACCGGGGAGCTGTTTTTT

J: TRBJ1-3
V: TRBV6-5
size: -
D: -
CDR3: CASSPGITLGNTIYF
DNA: TGTGCCAGCAGCCCGGGTATCACACTAGGAAACACCATATATTTT

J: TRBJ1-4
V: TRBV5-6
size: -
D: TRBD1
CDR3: CASSRRQGREKLFF
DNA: TGTGCCAGCAGCCGCCGACAGGGCCGTGAAAAACTGTTTTTT

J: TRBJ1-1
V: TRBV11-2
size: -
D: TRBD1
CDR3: CASSPGTGGRAEAFF
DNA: TGTGCCAGCAGCCCAGGGACAGGGGGTAGGGCTGAAGCTTTCTTT

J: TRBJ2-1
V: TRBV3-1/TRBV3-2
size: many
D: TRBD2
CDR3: CASSPLAGVGEQFF
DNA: TGTGCCAGCAGCCCTTTAGCGGGAGTAGGTGAGCAGTTCTTC

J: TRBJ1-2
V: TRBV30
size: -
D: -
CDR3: CAWSVQAGYTF
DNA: TGTGCCTGGAGTGTACAGGCTGGCTACACCTTC

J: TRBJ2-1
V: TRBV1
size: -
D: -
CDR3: CTSSLPAGAHLYNEQFF
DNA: TGCACCAGCAGCCTACCAGCGGGAGCACACCTTTACAATGAGCAGTTCTTC

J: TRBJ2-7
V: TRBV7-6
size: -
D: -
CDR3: CASSLKVGSSYEQYF
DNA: TGTGCCAGCAGCTTAAAAGTCGGGAGCTCCTACGAGCAGTACTTC

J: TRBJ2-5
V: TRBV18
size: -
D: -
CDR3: CASSPGWQGETQYF
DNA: TGTGCCAGCTCACCGGGTTGGCAGGGAGAGACCCAGTACTTC

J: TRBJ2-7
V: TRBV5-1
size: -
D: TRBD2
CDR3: CASSLELAPGEQYF
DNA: TGCGCCAGCAGCTTGGAACTAGCGCCGGGAGAGCAGTACTTC

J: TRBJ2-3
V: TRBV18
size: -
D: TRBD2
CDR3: CASHPGGRVSDTQYF
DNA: TGTGCCAGCCACCCTGGCGGGAGAGTATCAGATACGCAGTATTTT

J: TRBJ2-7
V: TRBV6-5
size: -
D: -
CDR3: CASSYRDSAYEQYF
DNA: TGTGCCAGCAGTTACCGGGACTCCGCCTACGAGCAGTACTTC

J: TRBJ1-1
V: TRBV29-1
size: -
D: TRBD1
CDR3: CSVDRDYTEAFF
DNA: TGCAGCGTAGACAGGGATTACACTGAAGCTTTCTTT

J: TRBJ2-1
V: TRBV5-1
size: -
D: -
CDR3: CASSSVDSEQFF
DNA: TGCGCCAGCAGCTCCGTAGATAGTGAGCAGTTCTTC

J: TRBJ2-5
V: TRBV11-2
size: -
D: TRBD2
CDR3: CASSHRLAGGPLYQETQYF
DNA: TGTGCCAGCAGCCATCGACTAGCGGGAGGGCCATTGTACCAAGAGACCCAGTACTTC

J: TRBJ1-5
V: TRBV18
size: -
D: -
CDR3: CASSPGREGQPQHF
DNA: TGTGCCAGCTCACCAGGAAGGGAGGGTCAGCCCCAGCATTTT

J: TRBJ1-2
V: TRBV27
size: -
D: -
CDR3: CASSQTGRGDGYTF
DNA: TGTGCCAGCAGCCAAACAGGGAGGGGGGATGGCTACACCTTC

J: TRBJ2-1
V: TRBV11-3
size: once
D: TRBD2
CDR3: CASSPEGLAGGEQFF
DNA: TGTGCCAGCAGCCCCGAGGGACTAGCGGGGGGAGAGCAGTTCTTC

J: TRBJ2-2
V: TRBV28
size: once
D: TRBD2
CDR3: CASLLAGATGELFF
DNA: TGTGCCAGCCTTCTAGCGGGAGCCACCGGGGAGCTGTTTTTT

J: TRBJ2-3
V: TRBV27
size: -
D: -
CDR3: CASSLMVGLGDTQYF
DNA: TGTGCCAGCAGTTTGATGGTGGGACTCGGGGATACGCAGTATTTT

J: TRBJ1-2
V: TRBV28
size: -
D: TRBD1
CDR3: CASIRTGVSYGYTF
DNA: TGTGCCAGCATTCGGACAGGGGTATCCTATGGCTACACCTTC

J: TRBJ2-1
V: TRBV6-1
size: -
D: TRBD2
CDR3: CASSDGSGGSYNEQFF
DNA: TGTGCCAGCAGTGACGGTAGCGGGGGCTCCTACAATGAGCAGTTCTTC

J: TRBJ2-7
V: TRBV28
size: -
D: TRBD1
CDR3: CASSLRQGTYEQYF
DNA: TGTGCCAGCAGTCTGAGACAGGGCACCTACGAGCAGTACTTC

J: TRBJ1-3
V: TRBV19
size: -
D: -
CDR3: CASSMERSGNTIYF
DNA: TGTGCCAGTAGTATGGAGCGCTCTGGAAACACCATATATTTT

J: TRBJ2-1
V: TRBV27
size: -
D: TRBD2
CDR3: CASSVLAGDNEQFF
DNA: TGTGCCAGCAGTGTACTAGCGGGAGATAATGAGCAGTTCTTC

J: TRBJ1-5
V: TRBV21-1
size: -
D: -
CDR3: CASSTRGPGQGAGQPQHF
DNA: TGTGCCAGCAGCACTCGTGGTCCGGGACAGGGGGCAGGTCAGCCCCAGCATTTT

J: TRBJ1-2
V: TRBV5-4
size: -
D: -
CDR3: CASSLIGGEVTF
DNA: TGTGCCAGCAGCTTGATCGGAGGGGAGGTCACCTTC

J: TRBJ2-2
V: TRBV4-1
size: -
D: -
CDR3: CASSLGPDTNTGELFF
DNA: TGCGCCAGCAGTTTGGGCCCCGATACGAACACCGGGGAGCTGTTTTTT

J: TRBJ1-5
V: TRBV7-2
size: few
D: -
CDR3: CASSFISNQPQHF
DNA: TGTGCCAGCAGCTTTATTAGCAATCAGCCCCAGCATTTT

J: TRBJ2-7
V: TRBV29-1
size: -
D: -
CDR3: CSVEGTDSSYEQYF
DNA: TGCAGCGTTGAAGGGACAGATAGCTCCTACGAGCAGTACTTC

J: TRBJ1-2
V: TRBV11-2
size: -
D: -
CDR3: CASSLDGAGLGYTF
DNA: TGTGCCAGCAGCTTAGACGGGGCGGGGCTTGGCTACACCTTC

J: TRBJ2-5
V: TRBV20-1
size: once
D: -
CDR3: CSANRQETQYF
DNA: TGCAGTGCTAACCGACAGGAGACCCAGTACTTC

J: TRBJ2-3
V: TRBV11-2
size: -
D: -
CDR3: CASSSQLGTDTQYF
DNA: TGTGCCAGCAGCTCTCAACTAGGTACAGATACGCAGTATTTT

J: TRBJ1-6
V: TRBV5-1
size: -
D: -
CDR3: CASSLGTGYNSPLHF
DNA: TGCGCCAGCAGCTTGGGGACGGGATATAATTCACCCCTCCACTTT

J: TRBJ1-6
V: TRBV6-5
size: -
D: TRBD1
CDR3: CASRADRVYNSPLHF
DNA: TGTGCCAGCAGGGCCGACAGGGTTTACAATTCACCCCTCCACTTT

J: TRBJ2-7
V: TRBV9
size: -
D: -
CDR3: CASSVEGGIGVQYF
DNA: TGTGCCAGCAGCGTAGAAGGGGGAATCGGTGTGCAGTACTTC

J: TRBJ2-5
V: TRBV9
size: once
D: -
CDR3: CASSVGGAGEQETQYF
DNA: TGTGCCAGCAGCGTAGGGGGTGCCGGGGAGCAAGAGACCCAGTACTTC

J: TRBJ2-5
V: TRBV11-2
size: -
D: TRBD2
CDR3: CASRRGTSGQETQYF
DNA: TGTGCCAGCAGAAGAGGGACTAGCGGCCAAGAGACCCAGTACTTC

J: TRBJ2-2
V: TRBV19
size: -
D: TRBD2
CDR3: CASRGGAGELFF
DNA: TGTGCCAGTCGGGGGGGGGCCGGGGAGCTGTTTTTT

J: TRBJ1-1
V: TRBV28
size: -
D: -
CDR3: CASSLVGVGMRTEAFF
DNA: TGTGCCAGCAGTTTGGTCGGGGTGGGAATGAGGACTGAAGCTTTCTTT

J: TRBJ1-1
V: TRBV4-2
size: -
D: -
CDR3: CASSQEIRRTPNTEAFF
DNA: TGTGCCAGCAGCCAAGAAATACGTAGGACACCGAACACTGAAGCTTTCTTT

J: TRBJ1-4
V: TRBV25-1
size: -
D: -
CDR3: CASSESGINEKLFF
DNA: TGTGCCAGCAGTGAATCCGGTATAAATGAAAAACTGTTTTTT

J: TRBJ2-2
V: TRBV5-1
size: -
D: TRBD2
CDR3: CASSKLAGGAGELFF
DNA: TGCGCCAGCAGCAAACTAGCGGGAGGTGCCGGGGAGCTGTTTTTT

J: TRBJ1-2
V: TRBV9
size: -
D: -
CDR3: CASSVDNGGYGYTF
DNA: TGTGCCAGCAGCGTAGACAACGGGGGCTATGGCTACACCTTC